The rows below give T cell receptor beta chains drawn from one sample of a study of cytomegalovirus exposure and HLA in healthy donors. Assay: immunoSEQ multiplex PCR; the TCRdb copy retains only in-frame clones and omits some. The sample lists around 400,000 clones, roughly 88% occurring once. The sequencing sample was made of PBMCs. The receptors originated from a woman aged 18-30 years in good health and CMV-seronegative. Each CDR3 is given with its conserved first and last residue. A D gene is named only where the DNA matches it firmly. The size of a clone is reported for some rows only, either as once, few or many, or as a class for expanded clones.

CASSLSQITEAFF | TGTGCCAGCAGTTTATCACAGATCACTGAAGCTTTCTTT | TRBV27 | - | - | TRBJ1-1
CASSERGYKSYEQYF | TGTGCCAGCAGTGAAAGGGGATACAAGTCCTACGAGCAGTACTTC | TRBV6-1 | - | - | TRBJ2-7
CASSSRDRVEQPQHF | TGTGCCAGCAGTTCGCGGGACAGGGTCGAACAGCCCCAGCATTTT | TRBV28 | TRBD1 | once | TRBJ1-5
CASSLQPGQNYEQYF | TGTGCCAGCAGCCTCCAGCCGGGACAGAACTACGAGCAGTACTTC | TRBV7-3 | TRBD1 | - | TRBJ2-7
CASSQGRGAKNIQYF | TGTGCCAGCAGCCAGGGTAGGGGTGCCAAAAACATTCAGTACTTC | TRBV6-5 | - | - | TRBJ2-4
CASSEGTDYMNTEAFF | TGTGCCAGCAGTGAAGGAACAGATTATATGAACACTGAAGCTTTCTTT | TRBV2 | - | - | TRBJ1-1
CASSSTGERNTEAFF | TGTGCCAGCAGCTCTACGGGGGAAAGGAACACTGAAGCTTTCTTT | TRBV7-9 | - | once | TRBJ1-1
CASSEDSYSDTQYF | TGTGCCAGCAGTGAAGACAGTTATTCGGATACGCAGTATTTT | TRBV6-4 | - | - | TRBJ2-3
CASSSGTGETGELFF | TGTGCCAGCAGCTCCGGGACAGGGGAAACCGGGGAGCTGTTTTTT | TRBV7-3 | TRBD1 | - | TRBJ2-2
CASMARRGAYNEQFF | TGTGCCAGCATGGCCCGGCGGGGGGCCTACAATGAGCAGTTCTTC | TRBV6-1 | TRBD2 | once | TRBJ2-1
CASSLASGVTSYGYTF | TGCGCCAGCAGCTTGGCCTCAGGGGTAACTTCCTATGGCTACACCTTC | TRBV5-1 | - | - | TRBJ1-2
CASSLHRGGGNQPQHF | TGTGCCAGCAGCCTGCACAGGGGAGGAGGCAATCAGCCCCAGCATTTT | TRBV5-5 | TRBD1 | - | TRBJ1-5
CASSLTGTAPIYGYTF | TGTGCCAGTAGTCTGACCGGGACAGCTCCAATTTATGGCTACACCTTC | TRBV19 | TRBD1 | - | TRBJ1-2
CASSLRVVGTSGTDTQYF | TGTGCCAGCAGTTTGAGGGTTGTTGGGACTAGCGGCACAGATACGCAGTATTTT | TRBV28 | TRBD2 | - | TRBJ2-3
CASSLSRGSYGYTF | TGTGCCAGCAGTTTATCGAGGGGGAGCTATGGCTACACCTTC | TRBV27 | - | - | TRBJ1-2
CATSRVRGDSYEQYF | TGTGCCACCAGCAGAGTAAGAGGGGACAGCTACGAGCAGTACTTC | TRBV15 | TRBD1 | - | TRBJ2-7
CASSPTGLSSYEQYF | TGTGCCAGCTCACCAACAGGGCTTAGCTCCTACGAGCAGTACTTC | TRBV18 | - | few | TRBJ2-7
CASSPSGRAGVQETQYF | TGTGCCAGCAGCCCCAGCGGGAGGGCAGGGGTCCAAGAGACCCAGTACTTC | TRBV7-3 | TRBD2 | - | TRBJ2-5
CASSLFGSGKNTGELFF | TGTGCCAGCAGCTTATTCGGAAGCGGGAAGAACACCGGGGAGCTGTTTTTT | TRBV7-7 | TRBD2 | - | TRBJ2-2
CASRYAGRRSYEQYF | TGTGCCAGCAGGTATGCGGGGCGGAGAAGCTACGAGCAGTACTTC | TRBV27 | - | - | TRBJ2-7
CAWNQGRNSPLHF | TGTGCCTGGAATCAGGGTAGGAATTCACCCCTCCACTTT | TRBV30 | - | once | TRBJ1-6
CASSRTNTEAFF | TGTGCCAGCAGCAGAACCAACACTGAAGCTTTCTTT | TRBV28 | - | - | TRBJ1-1
CASSKARETQYF | TGTGCCAGCAGCAAAGCGCGGGAGACCCAGTACTTC | TRBV21-1 | - | - | TRBJ2-5
CASQTVSSYNEQFF | TGCGCCAGTCAGACAGTAAGCTCCTACAATGAGCAGTTCTTC | TRBV10-2 | - | - | TRBJ2-1
CASSLGQSGAFF | TGTGCCAGCAGCCTTGGACAGTCCGGCGCTTTCTTT | TRBV28 | - | once | TRBJ1-1
CASSLAVIGRHTTQETQYF | TGTGCCAGCAGCTTAGCGGTAATTGGTAGACACACGACCCAAGAGACCCAGTACTTC | TRBV7-9 | - | - | TRBJ2-5
CASSRGGEGTEAFF | TGTGCCAGCTCAAGAGGGGGGGAGGGCACTGAAGCTTTCTTT | TRBV28 | - | - | TRBJ1-1
CASSPRGQGNNEQFF | TGTGCCAGCAGCCCCAGGGGGCAGGGAAACAATGAGCAGTTCTTC | TRBV7-2 | TRBD1 | - | TRBJ2-1
CASSLPPWRGRGNEQFF | TGTGCCAGCAGTTTACCCCCTTGGCGCGGGAGAGGTAATGAGCAGTTCTTC | TRBV27 | TRBD2 | - | TRBJ2-1
CASSTGTAYNEQFF | TGTGCCAGTAGTACGGGGACAGCCTACAATGAGCAGTTCTTC | TRBV19 | TRBD1 | - | TRBJ2-1
CASSLSGRLWNQPQHF | TGTGCCAGCAGTTTGTCAGGGAGGTTATGGAATCAGCCCCAGCATTTT | TRBV28 | - | - | TRBJ1-5
CASAPGRGAYEQYF | TGTGCCAGCGCCCCGGGGAGGGGTGCCTACGAGCAGTACTTC | TRBV27 | TRBD2 | - | TRBJ2-7
CASSLALYEQYF | TGTGCCAGCAGCTTAGCTCTCTACGAGCAGTACTTC | TRBV4-2 | - | - | TRBJ2-7
CASSYGRGDEQFF | TGTGCCAGCAGTTATGGACGGGGGGATGAGCAGTTCTTC | TRBV6-5 | TRBD2 | - | TRBJ2-1
CASRGDSSYEQYF | TGTGCCAGCAGGGGGGACAGCTCCTACGAGCAGTACTTC | TRBV25-1 | TRBD1 | - | TRBJ2-7
CASSGGLKYNGNEQFF | TGCGCCAGCAGCGGGGGACTGAAATACAATGGGAATGAGCAGTTCTTC | TRBV5-1 | - | - | TRBJ2-1
CASSIVGQGSNQPQHF | TGTGCCAGTAGTATAGTGGGGCAGGGGAGCAATCAGCCCCAGCATTTT | TRBV19 | - | - | TRBJ1-5
CASRQTGSPIDEQYF | TGTGCCAGCAGGCAAACAGGGTCCCCAATTGACGAGCAGTACTTC | TRBV5-6 | - | - | TRBJ2-7
CASREGSMAEKLFF | TGTGCCAGCAGGGAAGGGAGTATGGCTGAAAAACTGTTTTTT | TRBV2 | - | few | TRBJ1-4
CASSLGSGGIYEQYF | TGTGCCAGCAGCTTAGGGTCGGGGGGCATCTACGAGCAGTACTTC | TRBV7-6 | - | - | TRBJ2-7
CASSLRELNYGYTF | TGTGCCAGCAGCTTAAGAGAACTAAACTATGGCTACACCTTC | TRBV5-6 | - | - | TRBJ1-2
CASSLELANTGELFF | TGTGCCAGCAGCTTAGAACTAGCGAACACCGGGGAGCTGTTTTTT | TRBV7-2 | - | - | TRBJ2-2